This T cell receptor (beta chain) was sequenced during a study of blood T cell repertoires in COVID-19. The overall study: In each case, the material was cDNA or gDNA derived from T cells, B-cell-depleted T cells, or PBMCs.

Only in-frame clones appear in the TCRdb table, and some are missing; sequencing was by immunoSEQ multiplex PCR. The table lists about 270,000 clones, around nine tenths of them singletons. V dropped 5 bases and J dropped 2; count of bases not matched to a gene: 6. Per germline, CDR1 SGHTA and CDR2 FQGNSA. The CDR3 loop spans 15 amino acids. The V and J genes are TRBV7-2 and TRBJ2-1; 7 positions agree with TRBD2. This clonotype originated in a woman aged 18-29 years who had recovered from COVID-19. The sample comprised PBMCs or T cells enriched from blood (not recorded which). Here the CDR3 reads CASSPRTRPYNEQFF. In DNA, the CDR3 is TGTGCCAGCAGCCCCCGGACTAGGCCCTACAATGAGCAGTTCTTC.